This T cell receptor beta chain was obtained from a study of shared clonotypes between healthy human individuals (dated by TCRdb to 2020 to 2022). In terms of the full investigation: Three men and a couple of women, aged 18 to 49 years, made up the cohort. Per donor, three plates each were used for CD4 naive and CD4 memory, two for CD8 naive, and one for CD8 memory. The study deeply sequenced blood TCR repertoires of five healthy adults to estimate repertoire size and the extent of clonotype sharing between individuals. To increase sequencing depth and limit assay-specific biases, different laboratories used diverse techniques to prepare libraries and sequence TCR repertoires. Per donor, leukapheresis produced somewhere between about 0.94 and 9 billion PBMCs. Here is what the overall study found, with its caveats: Across a handful of donors, approximately 5% of naive CD4, around 3.3% of naive CD8, around 2.5% of memory CD4, and approximately 0.4% of memory CD8 clonotypes were shared. Because the study included a small number of donors, the genetic and exposure-history diversity represented was limited. Pairwise subsampling led to the expectation that sequencing depth would affect the degree of clonotype sharing among donors. Sampling was restricted to blood, and TCR repertoires in tissue are likely to differ from TCR repertoires in blood. Larger estimated clonotype richness was generally found for naive subsets than for memory subsets. Higher generation probabilities were observed for clonotypes shared by all four sorted-subset donors than for non-shared clonotypes. Even with the large sequencing depth, rarefaction of the sorted-subset datasets indicated that sequencing was incomplete.

CD8 naive samples were CD45RO-negative cells positively selected for CCR7, giving a CD45RA+CCR7+ population that excluded TemRA cells. Healthy HIV-negative adults with no recently reported acute infections or vaccinations were included as donors. All donors were Caucasian adults living in Nashville, Tennessee, USA. Blood was collected by leukapheresis, and PBMCs were isolated by Ficoll-Histopaque density gradient centrifugation and then cryopreserved in liquid nitrogen vapor phase. Analytical flow cytometry was used to check the purity and quantity of every magnetically sorted T cell population. From each sorted fraction, genomic DNA was isolated and quantified by UV absorbance on a Nanodrop 2000c. The germline V gene yields MNHNS for CDR1 and SASEGT for CDR2. The CDR3 sequence holds 15 residues, the cysteine and phenylalanine included. Of all the DNA, just the CDR3 is kept, 45 bases in frame from base 1. The junction shows trimming of 5 bases on V and 0 bases on J, and the gene matches do not reach 4 bases of it.

Using the deep immunoSEQ assay, multiplex PCR amplified TCR CDR3 regions from genomic DNA. Extracted genomic DNA from each cell subset was spread evenly across all wells of several immunoSEQ 96-well plates, with each plate serving as a replicate. Each replicate PCR for sorted subsets received 150 to 250 ng genomic DNA, equal to about 30,000 T cell genomes. The purified libraries were quantified using a Qubit 3.0 fluorometer, sized with a Bioanalyzer 2100, and then quantified again using the KAPA Library Quantification kit. Every immunoSEQ 96-well plate was sequenced on a dedicated single-read 150-cycle Illumina NextSeq 550 flow cell. The source study handled its data this way. The immunoSEQ output contained only junctional sequences without quality scores, so filtering could not match that applied to full-length reads. To assign V/J genes and CDR3, sequences were annotated using PyIR, a Python wrapper for IgBLAST v1.9, with IMGT germline references. Reads were filtered out if the reads had weak V/J assignments (E-value above 1e-6), no CDR3, stop codons, out-of-frame junctions, or ambiguous translated residues. V3J clonotypes were defined as sequences sharing an identical inferred V gene, J gene, and CDR3 amino acid sequence. To compute the percentage overlap between repertoires, the number of shared unique clonotypes was divided by the size of the smaller repertoire. Repertoire richness was assessed with RTK rarefaction, the Chao1 estimator, and Recon v2.1 estimates of unobserved clonotypes. Generation probabilities for all TCRbeta clonotypes obtained by the gDNA method from a handful of donors were computed using OLGA. TCRdb provides this immuneACCESS table in a form limited to in-frame rearrangements. Some clones are lacking; in checked studies, under half of them reflect an unresolved V gene, and why the rest are absent is not known. The DNA gave D and trimming, while V, J and clone size come from that table. Across this sample there are approximately 600,000 clones, with around 95% seen only once. Of the sample, about 0.11% falls within the top ten clones.

With regard to this clone: This clone's antigen is unknown. Base qualities are not at hand, and no much larger clone is one base apart.

This receptor was identified in a young woman in good health. The sequenced sample consisted of naive CD8+ T cells sorted from blood. What this sample's cell subset or site label stands for: CD45RA+CCR7+. The chain joins TRBV6-1 to TRBJ1-5; TRBD1 fits 7 bases in the junction. The CDR3 loop reads CASSMGQISNQPQHF. The nucleotide sequence reads as follows: TGTGCCAGCAGTATGGGACAGATTAGCAATCAGCCCCAGCATTTT.